This TCR beta chain was observed in a study of beta chain features in type 1 diabetes (dated by TCRdb to the late 2010s). A note on the overall study: Patients and healthy donors did not differ in mean age, gender distribution, total cell number or subset yield. Naive and central memory subsets were obtained from all 30 or so donors, but regulatory and stem cell-like memory subsets were isolated from only 8 patients and roughly 8 healthy donors. The study compared TCRB repertoires of sorted circulating CD4+ T cell subsets between recently diagnosed type 1 diabetes patients and matched healthy donors. A total of 85 million to 110 million sorted cells were examined across all samples, and RNA yield correlated strongly with the number of cells per subset.

Here is what the overall study found, with its caveats: Type 1 diabetes patients showed a moderate but significant shortening of TCRB CDR3 length in all four CD4+ subsets. Because cDNA rather than genomic DNA was sequenced, highly expressing activated cells could have been over-represented, although no difference in activation and CD3 levels was found between groups. Naive, central memory and regulatory TCRB repertoires appeared to be more alike among patients than among healthy donors. Because small numbers of individuals were included in the HLA sub-analyses, any influence of HLA type on TCRB rearrangement was left unresolved. PCR may preferentially amplify shorter templates, but because patient and control samples were amplified and corrected together, any resulting skew would affect both groups equally. Fewer insertions and more nucleotide deletions at VDJ recombination sites were observed in patients with type 1 diabetes, implying thymic rearrangement abnormalities.

All of the isolated RNA was reverse transcribed with the High Capacity cDNA Reverse Transcription Kit, so expressed TCRB transcripts were sequenced. Deep immunoSEQ sequencing was applied to naive, central memory and regulatory T cell samples, giving an average of about 3.8 million total reads per sample. Sorted cells were lysed in RLT buffer, and RNA was extracted using DNase-treated RNeasy Micro or Mini kits according to cell number. To prevent cross-contamination, every cell subset was processed on its own, while patient and healthy donor samples were processed together. The immunoSEQ multiplex PCR was used to amplify TCRB sequences from cDNA, yielding 87-bp fragments that span the CDR3 region. Sequencing of the amplicons was done on the Illumina HiSeq platform. The published analysis was carried out like this. Synthetic template baselines were used to correct PCR bias computationally, reads within Hamming distance 2 were collapsed together, and singletons that could not be merged were discarded. Reads were aligned to IMGT to assign V, D and J genes, CDR3 length, and insertions or deletions at six rearrangement sites. Within each subset, clonotype counts were normalized to sorted cell number, and only after that were true diversity and Gini coefficients computed with the tcR R package. Repertoire sharing was quantified using the overlap coefficient calculated on TCRB nucleotide sequences. As a proxy for the pre-selection repertoire, out-of-frame TCRB sequences from naive cells were analyzed. TCRdb took over this immuneACCESS table, retaining in-frame rearrangements with V and J assigned. Such tables are incomplete; in checked studies, under half of the missing clones stem from an unresolved V gene, and the remainder is unexplained. D and trimming were read from the DNA, whereas the V and J calls and clone size are those reported in that table. A total of hundreds of thousands of clones appear in this sample, over 25% of them only once. The ten largest account for 0.05% to 0.065% of the sample.

The CDR3 sequence holds 15 residues, the cysteine and phenylalanine included. Only the CDR3 DNA stays, 45 bases, in frame from base 1. The germline V gene (reference sequence) sets CDR1 to LNHDA and CDR2 to SQIVND. Germline trimming: 5 bases from V, 9 bases from J; junction bases outside gene matches: 13. A single peripheral blood draw of approximately 100 mL on average was collected from each donor into heparinised tubes. A BD FACSAria II was used to sort naive, central memory, regulatory and stem cell-like memory CD4+ T cells with a panel that included CD45RO, CCR7, CD25, CD127, CD95 and CD27. Every sorted population had a purity above 95%. PBMCs were separated immediately by Lymphoprep density gradient centrifugation and were stained directly, without being cultured. So that batch effects would be minimized, each experiment stained and sorted samples in pairs, pairing one healthy donor with one patient.

This clone came up a few times. The antigen this receptor binds is unknown. There are no base qualities to consult, and no much larger clone falls within one base. The clonotype comes from a young man in good health. Sequencing was performed on naive CD4+ T cells from blood. The cell subset or site label, as the study defines it: true naive CD4+ T cells. The receptor chain draws on TRBV19 and TRBJ1-5; 7 bases in between match TRBD1. The DNA sequence is TGTGCCAGTAGTCTCAATCAGGGGGACCTAGGGCCCCAGCATTTT. This sequence encodes CASSLNQGDLGPQHF.